Following are 5 T cell receptor beta chains from one sample sequenced in a study of molecular identifiers for immune sequencing clone quantification. TCRdb fed the PCR reads into MiXCR, producing one record per CDR3 protein. Seen here are hundreds of thousands of distinct CDR3 sequences, 25% observed once, and the top ten hold 0.78%. The specimen sequenced was naive CD8+ T cells from blood, with Jurkat cell RNA spiked in. Regarding subset: FACS-sorted CD8+CD4-CCR7+CD45RA+ naive T cells. The receptors were gathered from a human donor in good health. Some libraries in this study had Jurkat cell RNA spiked in.

There are a few counts of this clonotype. This chain joins TRBV4-1 and TRBJ1-5; D is uncertain. Germline-derived CDR1 and CDR2 are MGHRA and YSYEKL. V was shortened by 2 bases and J by 3 bases, with 5 bases between the two germline ends. The CDR3 has 13 amino acids. The CDR3 region has the DNA TGCGCCAGCAGCCAAAGTCTCAATCAGCCCCAGCATTTT. Translation gives CASSQSLNQPQHF.

Of note for this clonotype: At one end, the junction sequence differs from germline, possibly due to a read error. The rearrangement links TRBV5-1 to TRBJ1-1; the match to TRBD1 covers 7 bases. The CDR3 has 15 residues. Germline V gives CDR1 SGHRS, CDR2 YFSETQ. The CDR3 DNA follows: TGCGCCGGCAGCTTCGGGGACAGATTGAACACTGAAGCTTTCTTT. Translating it yields CAGSFGDRLNTEAFF.

For this clonotype: A read error may explain this, as a much larger clone is one base away. The rearrangement links TRBV4-1 to TRBJ1-5, with unresolved D. V lost 1 base and J lost 8, with 12 bases in between. The CDR3 sequence is 14 residues long. The V gene's germline CDR1 is MGHRA and CDR2 YSYEKL. The CDR3 DNA follows: TGCGCCAGCAGCCAAGTCGCCAGTTCAAAGCCCCAGCATTTT. Protein sequence: CASSQVASSKPQHF.

The J gene is TRBJ1-2, the V gene TRBV12-3 or TRBV12-4, with 9 bases aligning to TRBD1. V was pared by 5 bases and J by 3 bases, with 16 bases of the junction left unmatched. The CDR3 is made up of 18 amino acids. The CDR3 nucleotides are TGTGCCAGCAGTCTCTTTCTGGGGACAGGGACGGTCGACTATGGCTACACCTTC. Translated, it gives CASSLFLGTGTVDYGYTF.

The chain combines TRBV29-1 with TRBJ2-7, with a possible D match to TRBD2 (6 bases). The CDR3 loop spans 12 amino acids. V shed 4 bases and J shed 3 bases, with 10 bases lying between them. In germline, CDR1 is SQVTM, CDR2 ANQGSEA. This chain's CDR3 is CSVVGGIYEQYF. CDR3 DNA sequence: TGCAGCGTTGTAGGCGGGATCTACGAGCAGTACTTC.